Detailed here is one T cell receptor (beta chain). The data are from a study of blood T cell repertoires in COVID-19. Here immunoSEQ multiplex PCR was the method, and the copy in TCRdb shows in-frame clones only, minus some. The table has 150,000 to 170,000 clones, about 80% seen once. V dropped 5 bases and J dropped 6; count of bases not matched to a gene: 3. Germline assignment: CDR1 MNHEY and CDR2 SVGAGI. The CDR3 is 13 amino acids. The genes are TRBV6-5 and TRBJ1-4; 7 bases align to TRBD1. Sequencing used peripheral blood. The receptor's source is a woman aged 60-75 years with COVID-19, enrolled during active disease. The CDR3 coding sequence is TGTGCCAGCAGTCTGACAGGGCATGAAAAACTGTTTTTT. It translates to CASSLTGHEKLFF.